This entry lists 24 T cell receptor beta chains sequenced from one sample in a study of blood T cell repertoires in COVID-19. Data came from immunoSEQ multiplex PCR; TCRdb stores just in-frame clones and leaves some out. The table lists about 380,000 clones, 87% of them singletons. Material for sequencing was PBMCs or T cells enriched from blood (not recorded which). Receptors originate from a man aged 30 to 39 who had recovered from COVID-19.

This chain links TRBV30 with TRBJ2-5; 12 positions match TRBD2. Germline-derived CDR1 and CDR2 are GTSNPN and SVGIG (reference sequence). The CDR3 totals 14 residues. With 4 bases clipped from V and 9 bases from J, the junction kept 9 bases outside the gene matches. CDR3 region: CAWTTSGGRPAQYF. In DNA, the CDR3 is TGTGCCTGGACGACTAGCGGGGGCCGGCCGGCCCAGTACTTC.

CDR3 amino acids: CASSLTRGFFSGANVLTF. The CDR3, as DNA: TGTGCCAGCAGCCTTACAAGGGGCTTTTTCTCTGGGGCCAACGTCCTGACTTTC. The chain couples TRBV5-6 to TRBJ2-6; TRBD1 might be the D (5 bases). V lost 4 bases and J 0 bases, leaving 17 bases between the germline ends. This CDR3 is built from 18 residues. The germline V gene has CDR1 SGHDT and CDR2 YYEEEE.

V and J are TRBV2 and TRBJ1-1; tentatively, D is TRBD1 (5 bases). This CDR3 has 14 amino acids. The germline V and J ends were trimmed by 4 bases and 4 bases, with 13 bases remaining between them. Germline loops: CDR1 SNHLY, CDR2 FYNNEI. The CDR3 DNA reads TGTGCCAGCAGTGCCGTTCAAGGGGTCACTGAAGCTTTCTTT. The encoded protein is CASSAVQGVTEAFF.

V usage is TRBV12-3 or TRBV12-4 and J usage is TRBJ2-2, with D unclear. Trimming pared 10 bases from V and 3 bases from J, leaving 9 bases between. CDR3 length equals 12 residues. The CDR3 region has the DNA TGTGCCACCGAAGGAGACACCGGGGAGCTGTTTTTT. As protein: CATEGDTGELFF.

The V and J genes are TRBV18 and TRBJ1-4, with D perhaps matching TRBD1 (5 bases). This CDR3 comprises 14 residues. Germline-derived CDR1 and CDR2 are KGHSH and LQKENI. The V and J ends lost 3 bases and 7 bases respectively, with 12 bases between them. The CDR3 region is CASSPPGMSEKLFF. CDR3 nucleotides: TGTGCCAGCTCACCCCCAGGGATGAGTGAAAAACTGTTTTTT.

The gene calls are TRBV7-8 and TRBJ1-6; D is ambiguous. The CDR3 length is 14 residues. Germline loops: CDR1 SGHVS, CDR2 FQNEAQ. Trimming shortened V by 2 bases and J by 4 bases, and 6 bases separated the two germline ends. Here the CDR3 reads CASSLLQYNSPLHF. In DNA form, the CDR3 reads TGTGCCAGCAGCTTATTACAATATAATTCACCCCTCCACTTT.

The chain recombines TRBV12-3 or TRBV12-4 with TRBJ1-2; weak D call: TRBD1 (6 bases). V was shortened by 2 bases and J by 7 bases, with 11 bases between the two germline ends. This CDR3 contains 13 residues. The CDR3 nucleotides read TGTGCCAGCAGTTTAAGGGCAGGGGCTGGCTACACCTTC. Its translation: CASSLRAGAGYTF.

Concerning this clone itself: At the DNA level, this CDR3 is encoded by other sequences in the same sample as well. This chain links TRBV12-3 or TRBV12-4 with TRBJ1-1, with D unresolved. V lost 3 bases to trimming and J lost 2 bases, with 7 bases between them. The length of the CDR3 is 13 residues. The CDR3 protein is CASSLGGNTEAFF. The CDR3 nucleotides are TGTGCCAGCAGTTTGGGAGGTAACACTGAAGCTTTCTTT.

V and J are TRBV9 and TRBJ2-6; D is unresolved. The CDR3 sequence is 16 residues long. From germline, CDR1 is SGDLS and CDR2 YYNGEE. The V gene lost 3 bases and the J gene lost 0 bases, with 10 bases spanning the gap. The CDR3 here is CASSGRHSSGANVLTF. CDR3 bases: TGTGCCAGCAGCGGAAGACATAGCTCTGGGGCCAACGTCCTGACTTTC.

The chain is built from TRBV12-3 or TRBV12-4 and TRBJ1-4, with 11 bases fitting TRBD1. CDR3 length equals 13 residues. The J segment lost 14 bases and the V segment lost 1 base, leaving 3 bases of the junction unmatched. The CDR3 is CASSLGDRGSLFF. CDR3 in DNA: TGTGCCAGCAGTTTAGGGGACAGGGGGAGTCTGTTTTTT.

The chain joins TRBV7-9 to TRBJ2-7; D uncertain. The CDR3 covers 11 residues. Per germline, CDR1 SEHNR and CDR2 FQNEAQ (reference sequence). V lost 5 bases and J 7 bases, leaving 9 bases between the germline ends. CDR3 DNA: TGTGCCAGCAGCCCCGAGAGGGAGCAGTACTTC. This encodes CASSPEREQYF.

The chain combines TRBV6-5 with TRBJ2-7; D might be TRBD1 (6 bases). Germline lookup yields CDR1 MNHEY and CDR2 SVGAGI. The V end was cut by 5 bases, the J end by 4 bases, with 18 bases between. The CDR3 contains 15 residues. The CDR3 nucleotides read TGTGCCAGCAGTCCAACACTGGGCAGGGGATACGAGCAGTACTTC. It codes for CASSPTLGRGYEQYF.

The chain has TRBV6-5 and TRBJ1-5; D unresolved. Trimming took 6 bases from V and 6 from J, leaving 12 bases between them. Germline V CDR1 and CDR2: MNHEY, SVGAGI. This CDR3 region has 13 residues. Here the CDR3 DNA reads TGTGCCAGCAGCGGCAGAGGGAGTCAGCCCCAGCATTTT. This sequence encodes CASSGRGSQPQHF.

CDR3 residues: CASSFSSPPRSGNTIYF. Written as DNA, the CDR3 is TGTGCCAGCAGCTTTAGTTCCCCCCCCCGCTCTGGAAACACCATATATTTT. The chain joins TRBV7-2 to TRBJ1-3; no clear D gene. This CDR3 region has 17 residues. The V end lost 3 bases, the J end lost 0 bases, and 15 bases lay between the germline ends. Per germline, CDR1 SGHTA and CDR2 FQGNSA.

This chain joins TRBV4-3 and TRBJ1-6; D not certain. The germline CDR1 and CDR2 sequences are LGHNA and YSLEER. The V gene lost 4 bases and the J gene lost 3 bases, with 16 bases spanning the gap. The CDR3 loop spans 17 amino acids. CDR3 sequence (DNA): TGCGCCAGCAGCCCCGGAGTCGTTTGGATCTATAATTCACCCCTCCACTTT. It yields the protein CASSPGVVWIYNSPLHF.

The J gene is TRBJ2-7, the V gene TRBV18; a weak D match, TRBD1 (6 bases). Germline-derived CDR1 and CDR2 are KGHSH and LQKENI. The CDR3 has 14 amino acids. Trimming took 5 bases from V and 0 from J, leaving 11 bases between them. The CDR3, as DNA: TGTGCCAGCTCAGACAGGATGAGCTCCTACGAGCAGTACTTC. Translating it yields CASSDRMSSYEQYF.

Here the CDR3 DNA reads TGTGCCAGCAGCTTAGGGCGGGGGGGCGATCTTCCCAATGAGCAGTTCTTC. As protein: CASSLGRGGDLPNEQFF. The V and J genes are TRBV13 and TRBJ2-1; 9 bases agree with TRBD2. After removal of 0 bases from V and 6 bases from J, the junction contained 9 bases not matched to a gene. The germline gives CDR1 PRHDT, CDR2 FYEKMQ (reference sequence). This CDR3 is 17 amino acids long.

The chain has TRBV7-2 and TRBJ1-1; no clear D gene. Germline loops: CDR1 SGHTA, CDR2 FQGNSA. This CDR3 comprises 16 residues. The ends were cut back, 6 bases at V and 1 base at J, with 18 bases in the middle. CDR3 DNA sequence: TGTGCCAGCAGAGGTCCCGGTCGGGGAAGGAACACTGAAGCTTTCTTT. This translates into CASRGPGRGRNTEAFF.

The rearrangement links TRBV11-2 to TRBJ1-1, with unresolved D. V was shortened by 5 bases and J by 1 base, with 17 bases between the two germline ends. This CDR3 comprises 16 residues. CDR1 and CDR2 (germline): SGHAT, FQNNGV. Written as DNA, the CDR3 is TGTGCCAGCAGCCAAGCCGCAGGAGCGGCGAACACTGAAGCTTTCTTT. Residues: CASSQAAGAANTEAFF.

The chain combines TRBV7-6 with TRBJ1-3, with a possible D match to TRBD1 (6 bases). Germline V lookup: CDR1 SGHVS, CDR2 FNYEAQ. V was cut by 5 bases and J by 3 bases, with 17 bases left in between. This CDR3 has 16 residues. The CDR3 DNA reads as TGTGCCAGCAGCCCCGAGTTCAGGGGCTTTGGAAACACCATATATTTT. Translation gives CASSPEFRGFGNTIYF.

The chain links TRBV18 to TRBJ1-1; tentatively, D is TRBD1 (6 bases). The germline gives CDR1 KGHSH, CDR2 LQKENI. V was clipped by 4 bases and J by 1 base, with 13 bases between them. The CDR3 loop spans 15 amino acids. Here the CDR3 DNA reads TGTGCCAGCTCACTCTCCGGGACACAGAACACTGAAGCTTTCTTT. This sequence encodes CASSLSGTQNTEAFF.

This sequence joins TRBV25-1 and TRBJ1-6, with no clear D. In germline, CDR1 is MGHDK, CDR2 SYGVNS. The ends were cut back, 3 bases at V and 9 bases at J, with 9 bases in the middle. The CDR3 is 13 amino acids. This chain's CDR3 is CASSDREVSPLHF. Written as DNA, the CDR3 is TGTGCCAGCAGTGATCGGGAAGTTTCACCCCTCCACTTT.

The chain uses TRBV7-8 and TRBJ2-7; weak D call: TRBD2 (5 bases). Deletions cut 2 bases from V and 5 bases from J, with 7 bases between. CDR1 is SGHVS, CDR2 FQNEAQ, per germline. The CDR3 has 12 amino acids. CDR3 protein: CASSLSGNEQYF. The DNA for the CDR3 is TGTGCCAGCAGCTTATCGGGGAACGAGCAGTACTTC.

The chain recombines TRBV4-1 with TRBJ1-4, with D unclear. Trimming took off 0 bases at V and 4 bases at J, with 9 bases between the two ends. In germline, CDR1 is MGHRA, CDR2 YSYEKL. The CDR3 consists of 15 residues. Written as DNA, the CDR3 is TGCGCCAGCAGCCAAGAGGGAGTTCTTAATGAAAAACTGTTTTTT. Protein product: CASSQEGVLNEKLFF.